This passage covers 10 T cell receptor beta chains from one sample sequenced in a study of radiation and T cells in renal cell carcinoma. This sample's time point: blood 2 weeks post-SBRT. The treatment denotes: 15 Gy SBRT to primary tumor, nephrectomy 4 weeks later. This table comes from immunoSEQ multiplex PCR, and its TCRdb copy is limited to in-frame clones, with some not included. Among 100,000 to 150,000 clones, about 81% were seen once, and the ten largest hold 4.5% to 7%. Sequenced material: blood, taken from a patient whose treatment included radiotherapy and nephrectomy. The receptor set was obtained from a middle-aged man with renal cell carcinoma.

The chain recombines TRBV10-3 with TRBJ2-7; TRBD1 matches 10 bases. V lost 3 bases to trimming and J lost 5 bases; unmatched junction nucleotides: 7. Germline loops: CDR1 ENHRY, CDR2 SYGVKD. The CDR3 loop spans 15 amino acids. The CDR3 here is CAISDSRQGAHEQYF. In DNA, the CDR3 is TGTGCCATCAGTGATTCGCGACAGGGGGCCCACGAGCAGTACTTC.

A remark on this clone: Germline is not matched at one junction end, which may reflect a read error. This chain uses TRBV7-7 with TRBJ2-2; tentative D call: TRBD2 (6 bases). The CDR3 length is 16 residues. In germline, CDR1 is SSHAT, CDR2 FNYEAQ (reference sequence). The CDR3: CASSLLGGGGTGELFF. The CDR3 region has the DNA TGTGCTAGCAGCTTACTCGGGGGAGGAGGTACCGGGGAGCTGTTTTTT. Variable domain in full (rest from reference TRBV7-7 and TRBJ2-2): GAGVSQSPRYKVTKRGQDVTLRCDPISSHATLYWYQQALGQGPEFLTYFNYEAQPDKSGLPSDRFSAERPEGSISTLTIQRTEQRDSAMYRCASSLLGGGGTGELFFGEGSRLTVL.

The chain combines TRBV7-2 with TRBJ2-1; TRBD1 or TRBD2 may be the D gene (5 bases each). The ends were cut back, 1 base at V and 2 bases at J, with 12 bases in the middle. CDR1 and CDR2 (germline): SGHTA, FQGNSA. This CDR3 region has 16 residues. As DNA, the CDR3 is TGTGCCAGCAGCTTAGGTAGGGGACGCCCCTACAATGAGCAGTTCTTC. Translating it yields CASSLGRGRPYNEQFF.

In this sample, this clone turned up a few times. The chain joins TRBV7-8 to TRBJ2-7; 10 bases line up with TRBD1. CDR1 SGHVS and CDR2 FQNEAQ come from the germline V gene. Trimming took 1 base from V and 3 from J; bases not matched to a gene: 6. This CDR3 comprises 16 residues. The CDR3 DNA follows: TGTGCCAGCAGCTTAGTGGCGGGACAGGGGATCTACGAGCAGTACTTC. Translating it yields CASSLVAGQGIYEQYF. The variable domain in full, with the rest retrieved from reference TRBV7-8 and TRBJ2-7, is GAGVSQSPRYKVAKRGQDVALRCDPISGHVSLFWYQQALGQGPEFLTYFQNEAQLDKSGLPSDRFFAERPEGSVSTLKIQRTQQEDSAVYLCASSLVAGQGIYEQYFGPGTRLTVT.

The genes are TRBV2 and TRBJ1-6; TRBD1 matches 9 bases. Germline trimming cut 5 bases from V and 7 bases from J; bases unmatched to any gene: 6. The V gene's germline CDR1 is SNHLY and CDR2 FYNNEI. The CDR3 runs to 15 residues. The CDR3 sequence is CASSTGGAGNSPLHF. As DNA, the CDR3 is TGTGCCAGCAGTACAGGGGGCGCAGGGAATTCACCCCTCCACTTT.

This clone was counted only a few times. The chain couples TRBV21-1 to TRBJ1-2. TRBV21-1 is reported as a pseudogene. This CDR3 region has 14 residues. The CDR3 DNA sequence: TGTGCCAGCAGAAAGCCGGAGTTCAACTATGGCTACACCTTC. It specifies CASRKPEFNYGYTF.

This clone has only one observation. The chain carries TRBV9 and TRBJ2-1, with D hard to call. With 0 bases removed from V and 5 bases from J, the gap between germline ends came to 9 bases. The CDR3 extends over 14 amino acids. Germline assignment: CDR1 SGDLS and CDR2 YYNGEE. CDR3 region: CASSVAGRNNEQFF. In DNA, the CDR3 is TGTGCCAGCAGCGTAGCCGGACGGAACAATGAGCAGTTCTTC.

This clone appeared a few times. The rearrangement joins TRBV18 to TRBJ1-1; D ambiguous. Germline V lookup: CDR1 KGHSH, CDR2 LQKENI. The CDR3 extends over 14 amino acids. V was clipped by 4 bases and J by 3 bases, with 12 bases between them. The CDR3: CASSQDLDDTEAFF. The CDR3 coding sequence is TGTGCCAGCTCACAGGACTTGGATGACACTGAAGCTTTCTTT.

The chain recombines TRBV7-9 with TRBJ1-5; D gene unclear. Trimming pared 0 bases from V and 7 bases from J, leaving 13 bases between. This CDR3 has 15 amino acids. Germline loops: CDR1 SEHNR, CDR2 FQNEAQ (reference sequence). CDR3 sequence reads: CASSLAGSLGQPQHF. CDR3 nucleotide sequence: TGTGCCAGCAGCTTAGCGGGGAGTCTTGGGCAGCCCCAGCATTTT.

The chain employs TRBV28 and TRBJ1-1; D is undetermined. From germline, CDR1 is MDHEN and CDR2 SYDVKM. The CDR3 consists of 13 residues. Trimming took 3 bases from V and 1 from J, leaving 6 bases between them. CDR3 sequence (DNA): TGTGCCAGCAGTTTGACGCCGAACACTGAAGCTTTCTTT. Protein: CASSLTPNTEAFF.